This TCR beta chain was sequenced during a study of shared clonotypes between healthy human individuals. Naive CD8 cells, CD45RO-negative and positively selected for CCR7, excluded terminally differentiated effector memory CD45RA+ cells. Running of the assay took place at deep level. The authors loaded 150 to 250 ng DNA, around 30,000 T cell genomes, into sorted-subset replicate PCRs. Per the original methods: Junction-only sequences without quality scores came from ImmunoSEQ, so filtering differed. Profiling relied on immunoSEQ multiplex PCR, and the TCRdb table lists in-frame clones only, not all of them. V and J calls and clone size are those listed in that table; D and trimming were worked out from the DNA. The sample contains about 2.1 million clones, about 92% of which appear only once. V dropped 4 bases and J dropped 0 bases, with 10 bases sitting between them. CDR1 and CDR2 (germline): SGHKS, YYEKEE (reference sequence). This CDR3 has 15 residues.

Material for sequencing was naive CD8+ T cells from PBMCs. The source is a man aged 18 to 30 in good health. Some clones in this sample may be carry-over from other donors' samples. V gene TRBV5-5 combines with J gene TRBJ1-4; unclear D gene. The CDR3 coding sequence is TGTGCCAGCAGCGGCCCCCCGGCAACTAATGAAAAACTGTTTTTT. This sequence encodes CASSGPPATNEKLFF.